The 8 T cell receptor beta chains presented below share a single source sample, sequenced in a study of monozygotic twins with inflammatory bowel disease. TCRdb reprocessed the 5' RACE reads and reports one entry per CDR3 protein, with no DNA. In total, the table holds under 150,000 distinct CDR3 sequences. The specimen sequenced was blood. The receptors were sampled from a human donor with ulcerative colitis or Crohn's disease, or a healthy co-twin of an affected twin (not recorded which).

The gene calls are TRBV7-2 and TRBJ2-5; absent DNA, TCRdb's TRBD1 call cannot be checked. The CDR3 has 14 residues. Looked up from germline, CDR1 is SGHTA and CDR2 is FQGNSA. This CDR3 is CASSLLPTGETQYF.

J is TRBJ2-2 and V is TRBV20-1; TCRdb calls TRBD1, which cannot be checked without DNA. CDR1 DFQATT and CDR2 SNEGSKA come from the germline V gene (reference sequence). The CDR3 totals 14 residues. The CDR3 loop reads CSASGGPNTGELFF.

The chain recombines TRBV27 with TRBJ1-1; without DNA, the TCRdb call of TRBD1 cannot be checked. Germline CDR1 MNHEY, CDR2 SMNVEV (reference sequence). CDR3 size: 16 residues. The CDR3 sequence: CASRLSYQGWGTEAFF.

The chain recombines TRBV19 with TRBJ1-6; absent DNA, TCRdb's TRBD1 call cannot be checked. Germline V lookup: CDR1 LNHDA, CDR2 SQIVND (reference sequence). The CDR3 spans 17 residues. CDR3 protein: CASSPGDRPLGNSPLHF.

The chain carries TRBV30 and TRBJ1-6. The CDR3 runs to 14 residues. Germline lookup yields CDR1 GTSNPN and CDR2 SVGIG (reference sequence). The CDR3 sequence is CAWSVQLYNSPLHF.

The J gene is TRBJ2-7, the V gene TRBV7-2; TCRdb reports TRBD2, a call that lacks DNA to check it against. The CDR3 runs 16 residues. Germline-derived CDR1 and CDR2 are SGHTA and FQGNSA. CDR3 protein: CASSLDWRGGRYEQYF.

This chain joins TRBV3-1 and TRBJ2-7; TCRdb's D call, TRBD2, is unchecked because there is no DNA. The CDR3 extends over 16 amino acids. Germline V gene data show CDR1 as LGHDT and CDR2 as YNNKEL (reference sequence). The CDR3 loop reads CASSQRFETSGYEQYF.

The chain is built from TRBV20-1 and TRBJ1-4. The CDR3 is 16 residues long. Germline V gives CDR1 DFQATT, CDR2 SNEGSKA (reference sequence). The CDR3 protein is CSARDWTPGTNEKLFF.